The 20 T cell receptor beta chains in this list originate from one sample, sequenced in a study of early T cells in non-severe SARS-CoV-2 infection. TCRdb reanalysed the 5' RACE reads using MiXCR and keeps one entry per CDR3 protein. The sample records some 40,000 distinct CDR3 sequences, approximately 7.2% being singletons. The source was whole blood, collected at baseline. Receptors originate from an adult who was a healthcare worker with PCR-confirmed SARS-CoV-2 infection or an uninfected control (not recorded which).

This clonotype was seen ten or more times. J is TRBJ1-3 and V is TRBV20-1; D is uncertain. Looked up from germline, CDR1 is DFQATT and CDR2 is SNEGSKA (reference sequence). V was pared by 0 bases and J by 9 bases, with 12 bases between. CDR3 length equals 13 residues. The chain's CDR3 is CSAREDWLGTIYF. The CDR3 bases are TGCAGTGCTAGAGAAGATTGGCTGGGCACCATATATTTT.

This clonotype was seen at least ten times. The rearrangement joins TRBV12-3 or TRBV12-4 to TRBJ2-1, with D possibly being TRBD2 (6 bases). The V end lost 1 base, the J end lost 0 bases, and 10 bases lay between the germline ends. The CDR3 is 16 residues long. The CDR3 region is CASSLVSGNSYNEQFF. CDR3 in DNA: TGTGCCAGCAGTTTAGTTAGCGGCAACTCCTACAATGAGCAGTTCTTC.

This chain connects TRBV5-4 to TRBJ2-7, with TRBD2 as a possible D gene (6 bases). The CDR3 has 12 residues. Between the trimmed V and J ends, which lost 3 bases and 4 bases, there was a span of 8 bases. Per germline, CDR1 SGHNT and CDR2 YYREEE (reference sequence). CDR3 nucleotides: TGTGCCAGCAGCTGGGGGGAGTACGAGCAGTACTTC. Residues: CASSWGEYEQYF.

This chain's CDR3 is CASSFTLAAYEQYF. The CDR3 DNA reads TGTGCCAGCAGCTTTACTTTAGCGGCCTACGAGCAGTACTTC. The chain is built from TRBV7-2 and TRBJ2-7; D is perhaps TRBD2 (6 bases). Trimming cost V 3 bases and J 2 bases, with 11 bases left between them. CDR1 and CDR2 (germline): SGHTA, FQGNSA. The CDR3 consists of 14 residues.

This clonotype was seen a few times. The gene calls are TRBV5-1 and TRBJ2-7; D possibly matches TRBD1 or TRBD2 (5 bases each). Trimming cost V 4 bases and J 5 bases, with 16 bases left between them. Germline V lookup: CDR1 SGHRS, CDR2 YFSETQ. The CDR3 sequence is 14 residues long. CDR3 loop: CASSVGRISNEQYF. The DNA of the CDR3 is TGCGCCAGCAGCGTGGGACGGATTTCTAACGAGCAGTACTTC.

This clonotype appeared many times. The chain links TRBV6-5 to TRBJ2-7, with D perhaps TRBD2 (6 bases). V was clipped by 0 bases and J by 6 bases, with 12 bases between them. Germline CDR1 reads MNHEY; CDR2 reads SVGAGI. This CDR3 has 14 residues. CDR3 sequence reads: CASSYSRREVEQYF. For the CDR3, the DNA is TGTGCCAGCAGTTACTCGAGAAGGGAGGTCGAGCAGTACTTC.

This chain joins TRBV7-6 and TRBJ2-1; 7 nucleotides align to TRBD1. The CDR3 covers 14 residues. Unmatched junction bases numbered 2, after V lost 1 base and J lost 5 bases. Germline V CDR1 and CDR2: SGHVS, FNYEAQ. The CDR3: CASSLGQGHNEQFF. DNA of the CDR3: TGTGCCAGCAGCTTAGGACAGGGCCACAATGAGCAGTTCTTC.

The CDR3 loop reads CASRTGARTEAFF. The CDR3 DNA reads TGTGCCAGTCGGACAGGGGCGAGGACTGAAGCTTTCTTT. The chain combines TRBV12-3 or TRBV12-4 with TRBJ1-1; 9 bases align to TRBD1. The V and J ends lost 9 bases and 5 bases, in that order; junction bases with no gene match: 7. The CDR3 runs 13 residues.

This clonotype came up a few times. A junction end diverges from the germline sequence, so it may reflect a read error. The V and J genes are TRBV6-6 and TRBJ1-1; D not certain. CDR3 length: 13 residues. Germline CDR1 is MNHNY and CDR2 is SVGAGI (reference sequence). CDR3 bases: TGTGCCAGCAGTTACTCTGGAGAGACTGAAGTTTTCTTT. Translating gives CASSYSGETEVFF.

This clonotype was detected a few times. The CDR3 protein is CASSEAGTARYGYTF. CDR3 bases: TGTGCCAGCAGTGAAGCAGGTACGGCTCGGTATGGCTACACCTTC. V usage is TRBV6-1 and J usage is TRBJ1-2; no clear D. Deletions cut 0 bases from V and 5 bases from J, with 13 bases between. Germline assignment: CDR1 MNHNS and CDR2 SASEGT. The length of the CDR3 is 15 residues.

The chain is built from TRBV12-3 or TRBV12-4 and TRBJ2-3; D is possibly TRBD1 or TRBD2 (5 bases each). The germline V and J ends were trimmed by 5 bases and 1 base, with 13 bases remaining between them. The CDR3 sequence is 15 residues long. CDR3 sequence reads: CASSPFLGGTDTQYF. For the CDR3, the DNA is TGTGCCAGCAGTCCCTTCTTGGGGGGCACAGATACGCAGTATTTT.

This clonotype was recorded a few times. This chain connects TRBV29-1 to TRBJ2-5; D gene uncertain. Germline assignment: CDR1 SQVTM and CDR2 ANQGSEA. V dropped 0 bases and J dropped 0 bases, with 8 bases sitting between them. The CDR3 contains 14 residues. The DNA for the CDR3 is TGCAGCGTTGAAGACCCCAACGACCAAGAGACCCAGTACTTC. This codes for CSVEDPNDQETQYF.

This clonotype was found a few times. This chain joins TRBV20-1 and TRBJ2-2; D remains ambiguous. This CDR3 has 13 amino acids. The V gene's germline CDR1 is DFQATT and CDR2 SNEGSKA (reference sequence). The ends were cut back, 4 bases at V and 3 bases at J, with 9 bases in the middle. This CDR3 reads CSATLLDTGELFF. For the CDR3, the DNA is TGCAGTGCTACACTGTTGGACACCGGGGAGCTGTTTTTT.

V gene TRBV20-1 combines with J gene TRBJ2-5, with TRBD1 matching over 7 bases. The junction had 9 bases not matched to a gene; V was cut back by 4 bases and J by 4 bases. Germline lookup yields CDR1 DFQATT and CDR2 SNEGSKA (reference sequence). CDR3 length: 14 amino acids. The DNA for the CDR3 is TGCAGTGCTACCCTCCGGGACAGCGGAGAGACCCAGTACTTC. It specifies CSATLRDSGETQYF.

The genes are TRBV25-1 and TRBJ2-7; TRBD2 matches at 8 bases. Germline lookup yields CDR1 MGHDK and CDR2 SYGVNS. There are 15 residues in the CDR3. V lost 1 base to trimming and J lost 4 bases; unmatched junction nucleotides: 6. CDR3 amino acids: CASSESGSGGYEQYF. DNA for the CDR3: TGTGCCAGCAGTGAATCAGGCAGCGGGGGTTACGAGCAGTACTTC.

This clonotype was counted many times. This chain links TRBV12-3 or TRBV12-4 with TRBJ1-1; 9 bases fit TRBD1. Trimming removed 6 bases from V and 5 bases from J; junction bases left unmatched: 7. There are 14 residues in the CDR3. CDR3 in DNA: TGTGCCAGCAGCCCTACAGGGGGCTGGACTGAAGCTTTCTTT. It yields the protein CASSPTGGWTEAFF.

This clonotype has a count of ten or more. The chain couples TRBV7-2 to TRBJ2-3; D might be TRBD2 (7 bases). V was clipped by 8 bases and J by 3 bases, with 12 bases between them. Per the germline V gene, CDR1 is SGHTA and CDR2 is FQGNSA. The CDR3 loop spans 13 amino acids. This chain's CDR3 is CASGGAWTDTQYF. The CDR3 coding sequence is TGTGCCAGCGGGGGGGCCTGGACAGATACGCAGTATTTT.

This clonotype was counted only a few times. The rearrangement uses TRBV7-9 and TRBJ2-1; 11 bases are a match to TRBD1. The CDR3 is 15 amino acids. Germline CDR1 SEHNR, CDR2 FQNEAQ (reference sequence). V shed 6 bases and J 6 bases; nucleotides not matched to a gene: 7. CDR3 in amino acids: CASSYGQGAVNEQFF. The CDR3 nucleotides are TGTGCCAGCAGTTACGGACAGGGGGCGGTCAATGAGCAGTTCTTC. Looking up the rest from reference TRBV7-9 and TRBJ2-1 gives the full variable domain: DTGVSQNPRHKITKRGQNVTFRCDPISEHNRLYWYRQTLGQGPEFLTYFQNEAQLEKSRLLSDRFSAERPKGSFSTLEIQRTEQGDSAMYLCASSYGQGAVNEQFFGPGTRLTVL.

This rearrangement joins TRBV6-1 to TRBJ2-7; possible D gene TRBD1, 5 bases. The germline gives CDR1 MNHNS, CDR2 SASEGT. Trimming took 5 bases from V and 2 from J, leaving 22 bases between them. CDR3 length: 17 residues. CDR3 protein: CASSLNRTPTQAYEQYF. DNA for the CDR3: TGTGCCAGCAGTTTGAACCGGACACCTACCCAAGCCTACGAGCAGTACTTC.

V usage is TRBV24-1 and J usage is TRBJ2-3; 15 nucleotides agree with TRBD2. V was clipped by 9 bases and J by 6 bases; unmatched bases: 3. The CDR3 loop spans 14 amino acids. Germline values: CDR1 KGHDR, CDR2 SFDVKD. Written as DNA, the CDR3 is TGTGCCACCCGGACTAGCGGGGGGGACGATACGCAGTATTTT. Its translation: CATRTSGGDDTQYF.